This T cell receptor beta chain derives from a study of blood T cell repertoires in COVID-19. Across the study: The United States, Italy and Spain were the sources of the acute and convalescent COVID-19 samples. Sample material is recorded as cDNA or gDNA derived from T cells, B-cell-depleted T cells, or PBMCs.

In the authors' workflow: Estimation of nucleated cell counts was performed using reference gene primer amplification. Clones were sequenced by immunoSEQ multiplex PCR, and TCRdb holds only the in-frame ones, with some missing. The V and J calls and clone size are taken from that table; D and trimming were inferred from the DNA. The table has around 270,000 clones, around 89% seen once. Germline trimming cut 4 bases from V and 5 bases from J; bases unmatched to any gene: 9. This CDR3 comprises 16 residues. Germline lookup yields CDR1 LGHDT and CDR2 YNNKEL (reference sequence). The rearrangement links TRBV3-1 (or the pseudogene TRBV3-2) to TRBJ2-5; 11 bases map to TRBD1. This TCR was recovered from a man between 40 and 49 years old with acute or convalescent COVID-19. Sequencing used peripheral blood. CDR3 loop: CASSPRRDRGLETQYF. The CDR3 bases are TGTGCCAGCAGCCCACGCAGGGACAGGGGGTTGGAGACCCAGTACTTC.